The 32 T cell receptor beta chains given below trace back to one sample, sequenced in a study of T cells in Graves' hyperthyroidism and ophthalmopathy. Amplification yielded TCR beta CDR3 regions, with RNA transcripts as the source. HTBI primers drove first-round RT-PCR of the TCR CDR3. In TCRdb, the multiplex PCR reads were re-called with MiXCR into one record per CDR3 protein. The sample shows about 520,000 distinct CDR3 sequences, 24% of them seen only once. Source material: blood. These TCRs come from a woman in her twenties or thirties with Graves' ophthalmopathy.

This clonotype was seen repeatedly, ten times or more. The gene calls are TRBV5-1 and TRBJ1-3; D not certain. The germline CDR1 and CDR2 sequences are SGHRS and YFSETQ. V gave up 0 bases and J gave up 0 bases, with 10 bases separating them. The length of the CDR3 is 16 residues. CDR3 in amino acids: CASSLGPIDSGNTIYF. CDR3 sequence (DNA): TGCGCCAGCAGCTTGGGGCCAATAGACTCTGGAAACACCATATATTTT.

This clonotype was counted a few times. The rearrangement uses TRBV20-1 and TRBJ2-7; D gene uncertain. The CDR3 totals 11 residues. Trimming removed 8 bases from V and 4 bases from J, with 12 bases in between. CDR1 is DFQATT and CDR2 is SNEGSKA in the germline V gene (reference sequence). As DNA, the CDR3 is TGCAGTACTCAGACCCCGTACGAGCAGTACTTC. It yields the protein CSTQTPYEQYF.

This chain uses TRBV6-4 with TRBJ2-4; no clear D. The germline CDR1 and CDR2 sequences are MRHNA and SNTAGT. Trimming left V 3 bases short and J 4 bases short, with 22 bases between. CDR3 length: 18 amino acids. CDR3 sequence reads: CASSDLGGLKGRKNIQYF. The CDR3 DNA reads as TGTGCCAGCAGTGATTTGGGTGGCCTAAAGGGTAGGAAAAACATTCAGTACTTC.

This clonotype was seen only once. J is TRBJ2-7 and V is TRBV7-8; D perhaps matches TRBD1 (5 bases). Trimming shortened V by 1 base and J by 6 bases, and 16 bases separated the two germline ends. The CDR3 is 15 residues long. The germline CDR1 and CDR2 sequences are SGHVS and FQNEAQ. The CDR3 is CASSLVVGQGGEQYF. CDR3 nucleotides: TGTGCCAGCAGCTTAGTTGTTGGGCAGGGTGGCGAGCAGTACTTC.

In its sample, this clonotype was seen many times. This CDR3 reads CASTEGQGDLGGYTF. The CDR3 DNA follows: TGTGCCAGCACCGAAGGACAGGGAGATTTAGGTGGCTACACCTTC. The rearrangement uses TRBV6-1 and TRBJ1-2, with 8 bases that match TRBD1. Germline CDR1 MNHNS, CDR2 SASEGT. This CDR3 is 15 amino acids long. The V gene end was trimmed by 7 bases and the J gene end by 7 bases; junction bases not matched to a gene: 14.

The gene calls are TRBV28 and TRBJ1-2; TRBD1 might be the D (6 bases). The CDR3 length is 17 residues. Germline V CDR1 and CDR2: MDHEN, SYDVKM. Trimming pared 3 bases from V and 3 bases from J, leaving 20 bases between. The CDR3 bases are TGTGCCAGCAGTTTCTACCACGGACAGTTTAGTGACTATGGCTACACCTTC. It yields the protein CASSFYHGQFSDYGYTF.

V is TRBV28 and J is TRBJ2-5, with 11 nucleotides matching TRBD2. Trimming took 6 bases from V and 2 from J; bases not matched to a gene: 11. The CDR3 has 17 residues. Germline loops: CDR1 MDHEN, CDR2 SYDVKM. As DNA, the CDR3 is TGTGCCAGCAGGACTAGCGGGGCACGATATTATCAAGAGACCCAGTACTTC. Its translation is CASRTSGARYYQETQYF.

The chain has TRBV6-1 and TRBJ1-5, with D uncertain. Germline V lookup: CDR1 MNHNS, CDR2 SASEGT. This CDR3 region has 16 residues. V lost 5 bases to trimming and J lost 2 bases, with 16 bases between them. In DNA form, the CDR3 reads TGTGCCAGCAGTCGAGCAGGTGGGAGCGGCAATCAGCCCCAGCATTTT. The encoded protein is CASSRAGGSGNQPQHF.

This clonotype was recorded many times. V and J are TRBV30 and TRBJ1-1, with D uncertain. The germline CDR1 and CDR2 sequences are GTSNPN and SVGIG (reference sequence). The CDR3 runs to 14 residues. Trimming removed 0 bases from V and 4 bases from J, with 12 bases in between. This chain's CDR3 is CAWSVQSRITEAFF. The CDR3 nucleotides are TGTGCCTGGAGTGTACAGTCTCGAATCACTGAAGCTTTCTTT.

This clonotype was picked up many times. This chain joins TRBV2 and TRBJ2-2; 14 bases are shared with TRBD2. V was clipped by 7 bases and J by 5 bases; unmatched bases: 15. This CDR3 comprises 19 residues. CDR1 SNHLY and CDR2 FYNNEI come from the germline V gene. The CDR3 spells CASNAPDGLAGGRTGELFF. The CDR3 nucleotides are TGTGCCAGCAATGCCCCAGACGGACTAGCGGGGGGACGAACCGGGGAGCTGTTTTTT. The variable domain in full, with the rest retrieved from reference TRBV2 and TRBJ2-2, is EPEVTQTPSHQVTQMGQEVILRCVPISNHLYFYWYRQILGQKVEFLVSFYNNEISEKSEIFDDQFSVERPDGSNFTLKIRSTKLEDSAMYFCASNAPDGLAGGRTGELFFGEGSRLTVL.

V is TRBV6-1 and J is TRBJ1-2; no clear D gene. V lost 4 bases and J 1 base, leaving 7 bases between the germline ends. Germline assignment: CDR1 MNHNS and CDR2 SASEGT. The CDR3 has 13 residues. The CDR3 loop is CASSACYNYGYTF. The CDR3 DNA reads TGTGCCAGCAGTGCCTGTTATAACTATGGCTACACCTTC.

This clonotype was recorded at least ten times. This rearrangement joins TRBV7-2 to TRBJ1-5; 7 nucleotides align to TRBD1. J was trimmed by 5 bases and V by 6 bases; bases with no gene match: 4. CDR1 and CDR2 from the germline V gene are SGHTA and FQGNSA. The CDR3 covers 13 residues. The chain's CDR3 is CASSQRGHQPQHF. Written as DNA, the CDR3 is TGTGCCAGCAGTCAGAGGGGGCATCAGCCCCAGCATTTT.

The sample holds many counts of this clonotype. The J gene is TRBJ1-2, the V gene TRBV4-1; 9 bases match TRBD1. Unmatched junction bases numbered 6, after V lost 1 base and J lost 3 bases. Germline assignment: CDR1 MGHRA and CDR2 YSYEKL. This CDR3 comprises 16 residues. The CDR3 coding sequence is TGCGCCAGCAGCCAAGCAACAGGGGGCCAATACTATGGCTACACCTTC. It encodes CASSQATGGQYYGYTF.

This clonotype came up many times. The V and J genes are TRBV7-9 and TRBJ1-1; a possible D gene is TRBD1 (5 bases). This CDR3 has 14 amino acids. CDR1 and CDR2 from the germline V gene are SEHNR and FQNEAQ (reference sequence). V lost 4 bases, J lost 1 base, and 10 bases lay in between. The CDR3 region is CASSSGAGNTEAFF. The CDR3 nucleotides are TGTGCCAGCAGCTCCGGGGCGGGGAACACTGAAGCTTTCTTT.

This clonotype was seen many times. V gene TRBV24-1 combines with J gene TRBJ2-5; TRBD1 agrees at 10 bases. Unmatched junction bases numbered 8, after V lost 3 bases and J lost 5 bases. CDR1 is KGHDR, CDR2 SFDVKD, per germline. CDR3 length equals 16 residues. Here the CDR3 DNA reads TGTGCCACCAGTGATCCGGGACAGGGGTCTGGGGAGACCCAGTACTTC. Amino acids: CATSDPGQGSGETQYF.

This clonotype appeared many times. This chain uses TRBV19 with TRBJ2-2; D is perhaps TRBD1 or TRBD2 (5 bases each). The CDR3 is 13 residues long. V was trimmed by 5 bases and J by 6 bases, leaving 10 bases between them. Germline V gene sequence: CDR1 LNHDA, CDR2 SQIVND (reference sequence). CDR3 coding DNA: TGTGCCAGTAGTGGGACCCGTGCCGGGGAGCTGTTTTTT. Its translation is CASSGTRAGELFF. Full variable domain (remainder filled in from reference TRBV19 and TRBJ2-2): DGGITQSPKYLFRKEGQNVTLSCEQNLNHDAMYWYRQDPGQGLRLIYYSQIVNDFQKGDIAEGYSVSREKKESFPLTVTSAQKNPTAFYLCASSGTRAGELFFGEGSRLTVL.

This sequence joins TRBV20-1 and TRBJ2-7; a weak D match, TRBD2 (5 bases). Per germline, CDR1 DFQATT and CDR2 SNEGSKA (reference sequence). The V and J ends lost 3 bases and 3 bases respectively, with 12 bases between them. The CDR3 is made up of 13 amino acids. The DNA for the CDR3 is TGCAGTGCTAGCAGCGGTGGGGTCTACGAGCAGTACTTC. Translated, it gives CSASSGGVYEQYF.

In its sample, this clonotype was seen a few times. The CDR3 is CASSADLEETQYF. The CDR3 region has the DNA TGTGCCAGCAGTGCCGATCTAGAGGAGACCCAGTACTTC. V is TRBV6-1 and J is TRBJ2-5, with unresolved D. V gave up 4 bases and J gave up 5 bases, with 11 bases separating them. Germline V gene lookup returns CDR1 MNHNS and CDR2 SASEGT. The CDR3 is made up of 13 amino acids.

This clonotype was observed at least ten times. This chain links TRBV6-2 or TRBV6-3 with TRBJ1-1; no clear D. Trimming shortened V by 6 bases and J by 4 bases, and 15 bases separated the two germline ends. This CDR3 spans 14 amino acids. Germline CDR1 MNHEY, CDR2 SVGEGT. The CDR3 DNA sequence: TGTGCCAGCAGCTTCACAGCCCCGAGCACTGAAGCTTTCTTT. Its translation: CASSFTAPSTEAFF.

This clonotype occurred many times. The rearrangement joins TRBV6-2 or TRBV6-3 to TRBJ2-7; D might be TRBD1 (5 bases). Germline V CDR1 and CDR2: MNHEY, SVGEGT. The length of the CDR3 is 14 residues. Trimming pared 4 bases from V and 2 bases from J, leaving 12 bases between. For the CDR3, the DNA is TGTGCCAGCAGTTTTCCTCCGACAGCCTACGAGCAGTACTTC. This translates into CASSFPPTAYEQYF.

This clonotype has a handful of counts. This chain joins TRBV11-1 and TRBJ1-1; possibly TRBD1 for D (6 bases). Trimming left V 5 bases short and J 4 bases short, with 20 bases between. This CDR3 has 16 residues. Germline CDR1 is SGHAT and CDR2 is FQDESV (reference sequence). Here the CDR3 reads CASSPTRDKGGTEAFF. For the CDR3, the DNA is TGTGCCAGCAGCCCAACCCGGGACAAGGGAGGCACTGAAGCTTTCTTT.

The sample holds many counts of this clonotype. The chain carries TRBV6-2 or TRBV6-3 and TRBJ1-2; D ambiguous. This CDR3 is 13 amino acids long. V dropped 2 bases and J dropped 8 bases, with 12 bases sitting between them. Per the germline V gene, CDR1 is MNHEY and CDR2 is SVGEGT. The CDR3 is CASSYGEGQGYTF. The CDR3 nucleotides read TGTGCCAGCAGTTACGGGGAGGGCCAAGGCTACACCTTC.

This clonotype was counted many times. This chain uses TRBV29-1 with TRBJ2-7; TRBD2 might be the D (6 bases). This CDR3 has 12 residues. V lost 1 base and J 6 bases, leaving 10 bases between the germline ends. Germline lookup yields CDR1 SQVTM and CDR2 ANQGSEA. The CDR3 nucleotides read TGCAGCGTTGAAGCGCAGGGAGGCGAGCAGTACTTC. Translation: CSVEAQGGEQYF.

The J gene is TRBJ2-5, the V gene TRBV20-1; 9 bases are a match to TRBD1. The CDR3 runs to 15 residues. The trim removed 3 bases at V and 2 bases at J, leaving 7 bases unmatched. Looked up from germline, CDR1 is DFQATT and CDR2 is SNEGSKA (reference sequence). The CDR3, as DNA: TGCAGTGCTAGCCTTGGGACAGGGAGGCAAGAGACCCAGTACTTC. Amino acid sequence: CSASLGTGRQETQYF.

Here the CDR3 DNA reads TGTGCCACCCTACTAGCGGGAAACTACGAGCAGTACTTC. The encoded protein is CATLLAGNYEQYF. The rearrangement uses TRBV28 and TRBJ2-7, with 10 nucleotides matching TRBD2. Germline V CDR1 and CDR2: MDHEN, SYDVKM. This CDR3 comprises 13 residues. V trimming: 10 bases; J trimming: 3 bases; junction bases outside the gene matches: 6. Looking up the rest from reference TRBV28 and TRBJ2-7 gives the full variable domain: DVKVTQSSRYLVKRTGEKVFLECVQDMDHENMFWYRQDPGLGLRLIYFSYDVKMKEKGDIPEGYSVSREKKERFSLILESASTNQTSMYLCATLLAGNYEQYFGPGTRLTVT.

Worth noting for this clonotype: One base away lies a much larger clone, so this may be a sequencing read error. The chain recombines TRBV2 with TRBJ1-1; D perhaps matches TRBD1 (6 bases). Germline CDR1 reads SNHLY; CDR2 reads FYNNEI. The ends were cut back, 6 bases at V and 6 bases at J, with 11 bases in the middle. This CDR3 has 12 amino acids. The CDR3 here is CASRGGLAEAFF. The CDR3 DNA reads as TGTGCCAGCAGAGGGGGGTTGGCTGAAGCTTTCTTT.

With regard to this clonotype: Because the CDR3 is missing its conserved closing phenylalanine or tryptophan, this is likely a read error. The DNA is omitted, as the CDR3 cannot be located on it reliably, and the CDR3 follows TCRdb's listing. V usage is TRBV12-3 or TRBV12-4 and J usage is TRBJ2-2; the table assigns TRBD1, which was not confirmed against the DNA. The CDR3 is made up of 17 amino acids, end residues included. The CDR3 region is CASSLVMSGAFTGELCL.

This clonotype was seen ten or more times. V and J are TRBV27 and TRBJ1-2; 11 positions match TRBD1. The CDR3 has 14 residues. The junction had 4 bases not matched to a gene; V was cut back by 7 bases and J by 3 bases. Germline V gives CDR1 MNHEY, CDR2 SMNVEV (reference sequence). CDR3 in amino acids: CASTRTGGDYGYTF. The DNA for the CDR3 is TGTGCCAGCACCCGGACAGGGGGCGACTATGGCTACACCTTC.

The CDR3 protein is CASSEGSQLQETQYF. Here the CDR3 DNA reads TGTGCCAGCAGTGAAGGATCACAGCTCCAAGAGACCCAGTACTTC. V usage is TRBV6-1 and J usage is TRBJ2-5; D remains ambiguous. V shed 1 base and J shed 1 base, with 10 bases lying between them. The germline gives CDR1 MNHNS, CDR2 SASEGT. The CDR3 spans 15 residues.

This clonotype was detected only a few times. The chain carries TRBV15 and TRBJ2-7; D is unclear. Germline values: CDR1 LNHNV, CDR2 YYDKDF (reference sequence). The CDR3 consists of 14 residues. The V end was cut by 0 bases, the J end by 6 bases, with 12 bases between. The chain's CDR3 is CATSRDRWDSEQYF. Here the CDR3 DNA reads TGTGCCACCAGCAGAGACAGGTGGGATTCCGAGCAGTACTTC.

This clonotype was seen a handful of times. The rearrangement uses TRBV6-1 and TRBJ2-7; possibly TRBD2 for D (5 bases). The CDR3 is made up of 11 amino acids. Per germline, CDR1 MNHNS and CDR2 SASEGT. Trimming left V 7 bases short and J 7 bases short, with 11 bases between. The chain's CDR3 is CASNLTGEQYF. In DNA, the CDR3 is TGTGCCAGCAACCTAACGGGGGAGCAGTACTTC.

This clonotype was seen many times. This chain joins TRBV14 and TRBJ1-2; 9 bases line up with TRBD1. Germline V lookup: CDR1 SGHDN, CDR2 FVKESK. The CDR3 has 14 amino acids. Trimming at V came to 2 bases and at J to 6 bases, leaving 4 bases not matched to a gene. The CDR3 loop reads CASSQLGQGDGYTF. CDR3 sequence (DNA): TGTGCCAGCAGCCAACTGGGACAGGGTGATGGCTACACCTTC.